This TCR beta chain was recorded in a study of T cells in Graves' hyperthyroidism and ophthalmopathy. Findings and limits, study-wide: Appearing also in blood were most of the thyroid clonotypes expanded above 0.001. For ophthalmopathy, model prediction preceded onset by a median 6.5 months.

RNA transcripts were the template for amplifying TCR beta CDR3 regions. Researchers ran a first-round RT-PCR on the TCR CDR3 using the HTBI primer set. TCRdb called the multiplex PCR reads again in MiXCR, with one record for every CDR3 protein. The sample shows approximately 700,000 distinct CDR3 sequences, about 45% of them seen only once. Note on this clonotype: Its antigen remains unknown.

Trimming stripped 1 base from V and 8 bases from J, with 11 bases between. The germline CDR1 and CDR2 sequences are SEHNR and FQNEAQ (reference sequence). The CDR3 is 13 residues long. This sequence originates from an adult man with Graves' disease, either hyperthyroidism or ophthalmopathy (not recorded which). Sequenced: peripheral blood or thyroid tissue (not recorded which). The gene calls are TRBV7-9 and TRBJ1-1; D is ambiguous. CDR3 sequence: CASSLEFGREAFF. CDR3 DNA: TGTGCCAGCAGCTTAGAATTCGGCAGGGAAGCTTTCTTT.